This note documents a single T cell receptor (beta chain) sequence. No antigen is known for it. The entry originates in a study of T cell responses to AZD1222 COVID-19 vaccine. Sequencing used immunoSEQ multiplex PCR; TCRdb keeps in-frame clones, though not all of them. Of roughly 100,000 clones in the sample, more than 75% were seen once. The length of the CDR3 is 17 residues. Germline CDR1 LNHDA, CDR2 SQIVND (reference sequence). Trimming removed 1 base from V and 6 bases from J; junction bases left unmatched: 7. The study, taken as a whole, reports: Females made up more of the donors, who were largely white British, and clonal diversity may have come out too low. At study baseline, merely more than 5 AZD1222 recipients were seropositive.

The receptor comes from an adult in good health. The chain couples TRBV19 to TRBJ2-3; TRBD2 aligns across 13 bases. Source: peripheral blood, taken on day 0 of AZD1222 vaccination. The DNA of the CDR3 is TGTGCCAGTAGTATAGCCCTTACTAGCGGGGGGGCGGATACGCAGTATTTT. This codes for CASSIALTSGGADTQYF.